A single sample is the source of the 15 T cell receptor beta chains below, sequenced in a study of T cells in Graves' hyperthyroidism and ophthalmopathy. TCR beta CDR3 region amplification was performed from RNA transcripts. When the TCR CDR3 underwent first-round RT-PCR, the HTBI primer set was used. A single record per CDR3 protein comes from TCRdb applying MiXCR to the multiplex PCR reads. The sample consists of a few hundred thousand distinct CDR3 sequences, around a sixth of them appearing once. The sample was blood. These receptors were taken from a man aged 18 to 30 with Graves' ophthalmopathy.

This clonotype was picked up a small number of times. The rearrangement joins TRBV5-1 to TRBJ2-1; TRBD2 aligns across 12 bases. The germline gives CDR1 SGHRS, CDR2 YFSETQ. The CDR3 is made up of 17 amino acids. V gave up 4 bases and J gave up 7 bases; unmatched junction bases: 12. The DNA for the CDR3 is TGCGCCAGCAGCATAGGGACTAGCGGGTTCCGACGGAATGAGCAGTTCTTC. It specifies CASSIGTSGFRRNEQFF.

The chain is built from TRBV28 and TRBJ2-3, with no clear D. This CDR3 has 11 residues. Germline values: CDR1 MDHEN, CDR2 SYDVKM. The V end lost 5 bases, the J end lost 8 bases, and 8 bases lay between the germline ends. The CDR3 DNA follows: TGTGCCAGCAGTACCGAAACTACGCAGTATTTT. This encodes CASSTETTQYF.

The table lists this clonotype with many counts. The V and J genes are TRBV3-1 and TRBJ2-3; perhaps TRBD1 as D (5 bases). The germline V and J ends were trimmed by 0 bases and 8 bases, with 9 bases remaining between them. From germline, CDR1 is LGHDT and CDR2 YNNKEL (reference sequence). This CDR3 is 13 amino acids long. CDR3 protein: CASSQDGAGTQYF. As DNA, the CDR3 is TGTGCCAGCAGCCAAGATGGGGCAGGTACGCAGTATTTT.

This clonotype was observed at least ten times. This chain uses TRBV12-3 or TRBV12-4 with TRBJ1-1; 7 nucleotides agree with TRBD1. The CDR3 runs to 14 residues. Trimming cost V 6 bases and J 7 bases; bases outside gene matches: 11. In nucleotides, the CDR3 is TGTGCCAGCAGCCAGGGGGGAAGTGAGAGTGAAGCTTTCTTT. This gives the protein CASSQGGSESEAFF.

The CDR3 DNA sequence: TGTGCCATCAGTTCTCTTAGCGGGGGGGCTTACAATGAGCAGTTCTTC. The encoded protein is CAISSLSGGAYNEQFF. The V and J genes are TRBV10-3 and TRBJ2-1; 11 nucleotides agree with TRBD2. The junction had 7 bases not matched to a gene; V was cut back by 5 bases and J by 4 bases. Germline V CDR1 and CDR2: ENHRY, SYGVKD. The CDR3 runs to 16 residues.

This clonotype has at least ten counts. The chain couples TRBV11-2 to TRBJ2-5; D remains ambiguous. Germline loops: CDR1 SGHAT, CDR2 FQNNGV. The CDR3 runs 10 residues. Trimming took 11 bases from V and 7 from J, leaving 11 bases between them. The CDR3 region has the DNA TGTGCCTCCCGGTTTGGGACCCAGTACTTC. This gives the protein CASRFGTQYF. Full variable domain (remainder filled in from reference TRBV11-2 and TRBJ2-5): EAGVAQSPRYKIIEKRQSVAFWCNPISGHATLYWYQQILGQGPKLLIQFQNNGVVDDSQLPKDRFSAERLKGVDSTLKIQPAKLEDSAVYLCASRFGTQYFGPGTRLLVL.

The table lists this clonotype with many counts. The chain links TRBV14 to TRBJ2-1, with D perhaps given as TRBD1 or TRBD2 (6 bases each). Deletions cut 8 bases from V and 2 bases from J, with 13 bases between. Germline V CDR1 and CDR2: SGHDN, FVKESK. The CDR3 runs to 14 residues. The CDR3 here is CASGGGDTYNEQFF. In DNA form, the CDR3 reads TGTGCCAGCGGGGGCGGGGACACCTACAATGAGCAGTTCTTC.

This clonotype was counted at least ten times. The chain recombines TRBV5-1 with TRBJ2-7, with D perhaps matching TRBD1 (6 bases). V gave up 4 bases and J gave up 9 bases, with 11 bases separating them. The CDR3 totals 11 residues. Germline CDR1 and CDR2: SGHRS and YFSETQ. The CDR3, as DNA: TGCGCCAGCAGCGCCGGACAGCGGCAGTACTTC. Translation: CASSAGQRQYF.

In DNA, the CDR3 is TGTGCCAGCAGCTTTGTTAGCGGGGGGCGGGGTGAGCAGTTCTTC. This gives the protein CASSFVSGGRGEQFF. The genes are TRBV11-2 and TRBJ2-1; 10 nucleotides line up with TRBD2. V was pared by 3 bases and J by 9 bases, with 8 bases of the junction left unmatched. Germline CDR1 is SGHAT and CDR2 is FQNNGV. The CDR3 consists of 15 residues.

The DNA for the CDR3 is TGTGCCAGCCGCGAGCACTCGACAGATACGCAGTATTTT. Protein product: CASREHSTDTQYF. This chain connects TRBV6-2 or TRBV6-3 to TRBJ2-3; D is uncertain. Germline V lookup: CDR1 MNHEY, CDR2 SVGEGT. The ends were cut back, 8 bases at V and 3 bases at J, with 12 bases in the middle. The CDR3 extends over 13 amino acids.

This clonotype was counted many times. The J gene is TRBJ1-1, the V gene TRBV4-1; 7 nucleotides line up with TRBD1. Losses at the gene ends were 3 bases for V and 4 bases for J; bases not matched to a gene: 2. Germline CDR1 is MGHRA and CDR2 is YSYEKL. This CDR3 has 13 amino acids. CDR3 amino acids: CASSHSGGTEAFF. The DNA for the CDR3 is TGCGCCAGCAGCCACTCAGGGGGCACTGAAGCTTTCTTT.

There are a few counts of this clonotype. A read error is possible here, since a much larger clone lies one base away. The V call is TRBV5-1, the J call TRBJ1-1; 7 positions agree with TRBD1. Germline trimming cut 5 bases from V and 5 bases from J; bases unmatched to any gene: 6. Germline V CDR1 and CDR2: SGHRS, YFSETQ. The CDR3 covers 13 residues. The CDR3 loop is CASRAVQGTEAFF. CDR3 DNA sequence: TGCGCCAGCAGGGCCGTACAGGGGACTGAAGCTTTCTTT. The entire variable domain, with the rest obtained from reference TRBV5-1 and TRBJ1-1, is as follows: KAGVTQTPRYLIKTRGQQVTLSCSPISGHRSVSWYQQTPGQGLQFLFEYFSETQRNKGNFPGRFSGRQFSNSRSEMNVSTLELGDSALYLCASRAVQGTEAFFGQGTRLTVV.

This clonotype was recorded at least ten times. This chain joins TRBV3-1 and TRBJ1-2; D ambiguous. Deletions cut 4 bases from V and 8 bases from J, with 17 bases between. The CDR3 is 14 residues long. Germline V gene sequence: CDR1 LGHDT, CDR2 YNNKEL (reference sequence). The DNA of the CDR3 is TGTGCCAGCAGCCTCCCAAACGGGGTGGGCGGCTACACCTTC. Its protein is CASSLPNGVGGYTF.

This clonotype was detected many times. V and J are TRBV11-2 and TRBJ1-6; TRBD1 is a possible D gene (6 bases). Germline V gene lookup returns CDR1 SGHAT and CDR2 FQNNGV. Between the trimmed V and J ends, which lost 6 bases and 6 bases, there was a span of 15 bases. This CDR3 is 15 amino acids long. Here the CDR3 DNA reads TGTGCCAGCAGAACAACAGGGTCGGTTAATTCACCCCTCCACTTT. Its protein product is CASRTTGSVNSPLHF.

The gene calls are TRBV5-4 and TRBJ1-1; 9 nucleotides line up with TRBD1. J lost 0 bases, V lost 3 bases, and 6 bases had no gene match. The CDR3 totals 16 residues. CDR1 is SGHNT and CDR2 is YYREEE in the germline V gene (reference sequence). The CDR3 spells CASSYRGLGMNTEAFF. The CDR3 DNA sequence: TGTGCCAGCAGCTACAGGGGGCTGGGGATGAACACTGAAGCTTTCTTT.